These 31 T cell receptor beta chains share one sample of origin, sequenced in a study of CD8 T cells in Susac syndrome. After extraction with the RNeasy kit, 0.5 to 1 ug of the RNA was reverse transcribed using random hexamers. TCRdb used MiXCR to reprocess the immunoSEQ multiplex PCR reads, holding one entry per CDR3 protein. The table includes just under 150,000 distinct CDR3 sequences, less than 95% detected once. Sequenced material: CD4+ T cells from PBMCs. Every receptor here comes from a human donor in good health.

V and J are TRBV6-1 and TRBJ2-2; D tentatively fits TRBD1 or TRBD2 (5 bases each). Trimming removed 6 bases from V and 0 bases from J, with 11 bases in between. Germline V gives CDR1 MNHNS, CDR2 SASEGT. The CDR3 runs 15 residues. The CDR3 here is CASRTTGPNTGELFF. CDR3 bases: TGTGCCAGCAGGACCACGGGGCCGAACACCGGGGAGCTGTTTTTT.

The chain joins TRBV2 to TRBJ1-1, with unresolved D. The germline CDR1 and CDR2 sequences are SNHLY and FYNNEI. With 8 bases removed from V and 1 base from J, the gap between germline ends came to 11 bases. The CDR3 has 13 amino acids. The CDR3 bases are TGTGCCAGCCTCCGGGTCAAGAACACTGAAGCTTTCTTT. Amino acids: CASLRVKNTEAFF. Looking up the rest from reference TRBV2 and TRBJ1-1 gives the full variable domain: EPEVTQTPSHQVTQMGQEVILRCVPISNHLYFYWYRQILGQKVEFLVSFYNNEISEKSEIFDDQFSVERPDGSNFTLKIRSTKLEDSAMYFCASLRVKNTEAFFGQGTRLTVV.

The chain joins TRBV11-2 to TRBJ1-2; 7 positions match TRBD1. The CDR3 length is 15 residues. Germline CDR1 reads SGHAT; CDR2 reads FQNNGV. Germline trimming cut 1 base from V and 6 bases from J; bases unmatched to any gene: 8. CDR3 bases: TGTGCCAGCAGCTTAGTCGGAGGAGGACAGGATGGCTACACCTTC. Amino acids: CASSLVGGGQDGYTF.

The chain employs TRBV10-3 and TRBJ2-7; the match to TRBD2 covers 8 bases. The CDR3 covers 13 residues. CDR1 is ENHRY, CDR2 SYGVKD, per germline. Unmatched junction bases numbered 3, after V lost 6 bases and J lost 2 bases. The CDR3 DNA follows: TGTGCCATCAGACCGGGACTAGCCTACGAGCAGTACTTC. The encoded protein is CAIRPGLAYEQYF.

The chain is built from TRBV20-1 and TRBJ2-2, with 7 bases aligning to TRBD1. This CDR3 spans 16 amino acids. Germline V CDR1 and CDR2: DFQATT, SNEGSKA (reference sequence). With 2 bases clipped from V and 1 base from J, the junction kept 7 bases outside the gene matches. The CDR3, as DNA: TGCAGTGCTAGAATCCCGGGACAGAGGAACACCGGGGAGCTGTTTTTT. It specifies CSARIPGQRNTGELFF.

Turning to this clonotype: One end of the junction fails to match germline, which may point to a read error. V usage is TRBV18 and J usage is TRBJ1-1; 8 bases fit TRBD1. CDR3 size: 14 residues. CDR1 is KGHSH, CDR2 LQKENI, per germline. The CDR3, as DNA: TGTGCCAGCTCACCCAACGACAGGGGCGGTCGTATGGGCTTT. Residues: CASSPNDRGGRMGF.

The count of this clonotype is one. The gene calls are TRBV3-1 and TRBJ1-2; D not resolved. The CDR3 runs 12 residues. Germline-derived CDR1 and CDR2 are LGHDT and YNNKEL (reference sequence). V was shortened by 1 base and J by 6 bases, with 6 bases between the two germline ends. The chain's CDR3 is CASSQVANGYTF. In DNA, the CDR3 is TGTGCCAGCAGCCAAGTGGCTAATGGCTACACCTTC.

The rearrangement links TRBV10-1 to TRBJ2-5, with D hard to call. V lost 0 bases to trimming and J lost 5 bases, with 4 bases between them. Germline V gene lookup returns CDR1 WNHNN and CDR2 SYGVQD (reference sequence). The CDR3 spans 12 residues. This CDR3 is CASSESGETQYF. CDR3 nucleotide sequence: TGCGCCAGCAGTGAGTCTGGGGAGACCCAGTACTTC.

The chain has TRBV27 and TRBJ1-1; D is unresolved. This CDR3 spans 14 amino acids. V gave up 0 bases and J gave up 3 bases, with 8 bases separating them. Germline V gives CDR1 MNHEY, CDR2 SMNVEV (reference sequence). CDR3 sequence: CASSLSRRDTEAFF. The CDR3 DNA reads TGTGCCAGCAGTTTATCGAGACGGGACACTGAAGCTTTCTTT.

The J gene is TRBJ1-1, the V gene TRBV7-2; no definite D call. The CDR3 is 13 residues long. V dropped 4 bases and J dropped 4 bases, with 10 bases sitting between them. Germline lookup yields CDR1 SGHTA and CDR2 FQGNSA. The CDR3 DNA reads as TGTGCCAGCAGCTACGGACTGATCACTGAAGCTTTCTTT. Its protein product is CASSYGLITEAFF.

The gene calls are TRBV2 and TRBJ1-1, with D tentatively TRBD1 (6 bases). The V gene lost 10 bases and the J gene lost 5 bases, with 20 bases spanning the gap. The CDR3 is 14 amino acids. Germline V CDR1 and CDR2: SNHLY, FYNNEI. The CDR3, as DNA: TGTGCCACCACGTACGGGGGGCGAGGTACTGAAGCTTTCTTT. Its protein product is CATTYGGRGTEAFF.

The CDR3: CASSPGLPTSSYNSPLHF. The CDR3 DNA reads as TGCGCCAGCAGCCCGGGACTTCCCACGTCCTCCTATAATTCACCCCTCCACTTT. This rearrangement joins TRBV4-1 to TRBJ1-6; D is perhaps TRBD1 (5 bases). Looked up from germline, CDR1 is MGHRA and CDR2 is YSYEKL. Trimming pared 4 bases from V and 0 bases from J, leaving 16 bases between. This CDR3 has 18 residues.

J is TRBJ2-7 and V is TRBV6-1; 8 nucleotides line up with TRBD2. The CDR3 contains 13 residues. V was clipped by 4 bases and J by 6 bases; unmatched bases: 5. From germline, CDR1 is MNHNS and CDR2 SASEGT. The chain's CDR3 is CASSVLAGLEQYF. The DNA for the CDR3 is TGTGCCAGCAGTGTTTTAGCGGGACTCGAGCAGTACTTC.

This chain links TRBV5-1 with TRBJ2-2; no reliable D call. Trimming took off 1 base at V and 1 base at J, with 2 bases between the two ends. This CDR3 has 13 residues. Germline V gene sequence: CDR1 SGHRS, CDR2 YFSETQ. CDR3 sequence (DNA): TGCGCCAGCAGCTTGCTGAACACCGGGGAGCTGTTTTTT. It codes for CASSLLNTGELFF.

This clonotype is a singleton in its sample. V and J are TRBV30 and TRBJ2-1; no clear D. The V end was cut by 0 bases, the J end by 0 bases, with 3 bases between. Per germline, CDR1 GTSNPN and CDR2 SVGIG (reference sequence). The CDR3 spans 13 residues. For the CDR3, the DNA is TGTGCCTGGAGTGTAGCCTCCTACAATGAGCAGTTCTTC. Translation gives CAWSVASYNEQFF.

The chain recombines TRBV12-3 or TRBV12-4 with TRBJ2-5; tentatively, D is TRBD2 (5 bases). With 5 bases removed from V and 5 bases from J, the gap between germline ends came to 15 bases. CDR3 length: 14 amino acids. The CDR3 is CASSPPTSRETQYF. In nucleotides, the CDR3 is TGTGCCAGCAGTCCCCCAACTAGTCGGGAGACCCAGTACTTC.

The chain recombines TRBV29-1 with TRBJ2-1; D possibly corresponds to TRBD2 (5 bases). V shed 6 bases and J shed 5 bases, with 11 bases lying between them. The CDR3 length is 12 residues. The germline CDR1 and CDR2 sequences are SQVTM and ANQGSEA. The CDR3 coding sequence is TGCAGCGTAGCGGTCGGGAACAATGAGCAGTTCTTC. It yields the protein CSVAVGNNEQFF.

CDR3 in DNA: TGCGCCAGCAGCCAGCCCGCTTGGGGGTTTAATGGCTACACCTTC. Amino acid sequence: CASSQPAWGFNGYTF. The rearrangement joins TRBV5-1 to TRBJ1-2; tentative D call: TRBD1 (5 bases). The V gene lost 4 bases and the J gene lost 6 bases, with 19 bases spanning the gap. Per germline, CDR1 SGHRS and CDR2 YFSETQ. The CDR3 extends over 15 amino acids.

The chain recombines TRBV6-5 with TRBJ2-1; TRBD1 matches 11 bases. Unmatched junction bases numbered 8, after V lost 6 bases and J lost 7 bases. Germline lookup yields CDR1 MNHEY and CDR2 SVGAGI. The CDR3 is made up of 15 amino acids. The CDR3 bases are TGTGCCAGCAGCCGCGGGACAGGGGGAGAGAATGAGCAGTTCTTC. It is translated as CASSRGTGGENEQFF.

The chain combines TRBV7-9 with TRBJ2-1; 12 positions match TRBD2. The V and J ends lost 2 bases and 10 bases, in that order; junction bases with no gene match: 6. The CDR3 length is 15 residues. CDR1 is SEHNR, CDR2 FQNEAQ, per germline (reference sequence). CDR3 coding DNA: TGTGCCAGCAGCTTATCGACTAGCGGGAGCGGAGAGCAGTTCTTC. Protein: CASSLSTSGSGEQFF.

This chain links TRBV11-2 with TRBJ2-7, with 11 bases aligning to TRBD2. The CDR3 totals 15 residues. The ends lost 5 bases at V and 9 bases at J; junction bases unmatched: 12. Germline loops: CDR1 SGHAT, CDR2 FQNNGV. Written as DNA, the CDR3 is TGTGCCAGCAGCAACCCCCTAGCGGGAGGTCGTGTGCAGTACTTC. It translates to CASSNPLAGGRVQYF.

The chain couples TRBV2 to TRBJ1-1; 10 bases match TRBD1. This CDR3 has 13 residues. CDR1 is SNHLY, CDR2 FYNNEI, per germline. The junction had 3 bases not matched to a gene; V was cut back by 7 bases and J by 4 bases. The CDR3 loop is CASTRDRGTEAFF. The CDR3 region has the DNA TGTGCCAGCACACGGGACAGGGGCACTGAAGCTTTCTTT.

The chain links TRBV7-9 to TRBJ2-7; tentative D call: TRBD2 (6 bases). V shed 1 base and J shed 0 bases, with 10 bases lying between them. The CDR3 contains 15 residues. Germline assignment: CDR1 SEHNR and CDR2 FQNEAQ (reference sequence). The CDR3 sequence: CASSLEGLSSYEQYF. The CDR3 bases are TGTGCCAGCAGCTTAGAGGGACTCAGCTCCTACGAGCAGTACTTC.

The CDR3 protein is CASSFIGDSGSSDTQYF. CDR3 bases: TGCGCCAGCAGCTTCATCGGTGATAGCGGGAGTTCAGATACGCAGTATTTT. This chain joins TRBV5-1 and TRBJ2-3; 9 bases match TRBD2. CDR3 length: 17 amino acids. Germline V gene sequence: CDR1 SGHRS, CDR2 YFSETQ. The trim removed 2 bases at V and 4 bases at J, leaving 11 bases unmatched.

The gene calls are TRBV6-2 or TRBV6-3 and TRBJ2-1; no definite D call. Germline V gene sequence: CDR1 MNHEY, CDR2 SVGEGT. The length of the CDR3 is 15 residues. The ends were cut back, 5 bases at V and 6 bases at J, with 17 bases in the middle. DNA of the CDR3: TGTGCCAGCAGTACAGCCCTATCCCCCCGCAATGAGCAGTTCTTC. This encodes CASSTALSPRNEQFF.

V is TRBV7-9 and J is TRBJ1-5; D may be TRBD1 (6 bases). Looked up from germline, CDR1 is SEHNR and CDR2 is FQNEAQ (reference sequence). Trimming stripped 2 bases from V and 3 bases from J, with 17 bases between. The CDR3 spans 17 residues. CDR3 in DNA: TGTGCCAGCAGCTTAATGGAACCGGGACAAGTCAATCAGCCCCAGCATTTT. Translation gives CASSLMEPGQVNQPQHF.

The chain joins TRBV15 to TRBJ2-7; no clear D gene. Trimming cost V 0 bases and J 4 bases, with 7 bases left between them. The CDR3 is 13 residues long. Germline values: CDR1 LNHNV, CDR2 YYDKDF (reference sequence). CDR3 nucleotides: TGTGCCACCAGCAGAGATCTCGGATACGAGCAGTACTTC. Amino acid sequence: CATSRDLGYEQYF.

The chain carries TRBV30 and TRBJ2-2; 13 bases agree with TRBD2. V was clipped by 8 bases and J by 9 bases; unmatched bases: 9. Germline lookup yields CDR1 GTSNPN and CDR2 SVGIG (reference sequence). CDR3 length: 14 amino acids. The CDR3 region has the DNA TGTGCCGGTCGGACTAGCGGGAGAGGCCGGGAGCTGTTTTTT. It translates to CAGRTSGRGRELFF.

The J gene is TRBJ2-4, the V gene TRBV15; TRBD2 matches 9 bases. Germline V gives CDR1 LNHNV, CDR2 YYDKDF (reference sequence). Trimming at V came to 5 bases and at J to 5 bases, leaving 7 bases not matched to a gene. The CDR3 has 15 residues. CDR3 sequence: CATSLQGGRENIQYF. In nucleotides, the CDR3 is TGTGCCACCAGCCTCCAGGGCGGGAGGGAAAACATTCAGTACTTC.

The CDR3 bases are TGTGCCAGCAGCTCTATCAGGGGCATGAACACTGAAGCTTTCTTT. Translated, it gives CASSSIRGMNTEAFF. This chain joins TRBV6-1 and TRBJ1-1; a weak D match, TRBD1 (6 bases). V was clipped by 6 bases and J by 0 bases, with 14 bases between them. The CDR3 runs 15 residues. CDR1 is MNHNS, CDR2 SASEGT, per germline.

The chain joins TRBV5-1 to TRBJ2-7; D possibly uses TRBD1 or TRBD2 (5 bases each). Deletions cut 1 base from V and 0 bases from J, with 14 bases between. This CDR3 is built from 16 residues. CDR1 and CDR2 from the germline V gene are SGHRS and YFSETQ. Written as DNA, the CDR3 is TGCGCCAGCAGCTTGTCCGGGACGCAAAGCTCCTACGAGCAGTACTTC. Translation: CASSLSGTQSSYEQYF.